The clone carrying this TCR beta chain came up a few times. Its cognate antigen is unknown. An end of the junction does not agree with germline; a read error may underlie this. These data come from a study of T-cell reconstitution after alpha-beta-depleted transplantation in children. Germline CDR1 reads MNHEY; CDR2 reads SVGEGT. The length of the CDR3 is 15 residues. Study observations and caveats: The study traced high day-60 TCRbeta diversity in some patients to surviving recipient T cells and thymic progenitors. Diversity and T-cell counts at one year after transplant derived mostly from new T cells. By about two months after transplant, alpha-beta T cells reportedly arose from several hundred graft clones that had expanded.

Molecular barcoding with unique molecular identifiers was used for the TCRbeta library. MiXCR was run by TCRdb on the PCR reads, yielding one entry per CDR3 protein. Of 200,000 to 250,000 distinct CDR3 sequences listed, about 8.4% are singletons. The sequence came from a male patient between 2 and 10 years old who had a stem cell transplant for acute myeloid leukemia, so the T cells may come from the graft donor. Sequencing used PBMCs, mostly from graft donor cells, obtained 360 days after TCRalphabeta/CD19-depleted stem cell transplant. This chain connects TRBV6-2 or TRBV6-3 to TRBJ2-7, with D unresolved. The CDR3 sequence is CASSYSLLIASEQYF. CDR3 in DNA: TGTGCCAGCAGCTACTCCCTCCTCATCGCCTCCGAGCAGTACTTC.